This TCR beta chain stems from a study of blood T cells in healthy people across ages. Worth noting for this clonotype: Its antigen is undetermined.

The V gene's germline CDR1 is SGDLS and CDR2 YYNGEE. This CDR3 has 14 amino acids. V was pared by 0 bases and J by 4 bases, with 11 bases between. Study-wide findings and caveats: Aged donors had fewer naive CD4+ cells and lower diversity than long-lived donors.

A J-beta primer mix and a sample-barcoded 5' primer were used in a second PCR of roughly 7 to 12 cycles. Each TCR beta cDNA got a 12-nucleotide random molecular identifier. All samples yielded 2.5 million or more CDR3-containing paired-end reads. TCRdb fed the 5' RACE reads into MiXCR, producing one record per CDR3 protein. The repertoire holds about 800,000 distinct CDR3 sequences, with roughly 60% as singletons. Per sample, a minimum of 6.5 million PBMCs were isolated. V is TRBV9 and J is TRBJ2-7; tentative D call: TRBD1 (6 bases). Material for sequencing was blood. The TCR originated in a man under 40 in good health. The CDR3 loop reads CASSVGGRSYEQYF. In nucleotides, the CDR3 is TGTGCCAGCAGCGTAGGGGGGCGTAGTTACGAGCAGTACTTC.